Sequencing of this TCR beta chain was carried out in a study of neurological immune-mediated disorders. Whole-study results and caveats: No sharing of CDR3 amino acid sequences was observed among expanded clones across subjects, suggesting private repertoires in all groups.

Per the germline V gene, CDR1 is MNHEY and CDR2 is SVGEGT. CDR3 length: 15 amino acids. V was clipped by 2 bases and J by 2 bases, with 13 bases between them. At least ten counts were recorded for this clonotype. Its antigen is unidentified. The team produced cDNA through 5'RACE using 10-nucleotide random UMIs. In every sequencing run, more than 170 million TCR-beta sequences were generated from 15-18 subjects. From the 5' RACE reads, TCRdb called clonotypes with MiXCR, one entry per CDR3 protein. The sample lists about 90,000 distinct CDR3 sequences, roughly 13% occurring once. Stated time point: longitudinal time-point 2. Where libraries were unsorted, they were derived from 2 million PBMCs stored at -80 degrees C.

Sequenced input: PBMCs. The clonotype originates from a female donor with HTLV-1-associated myelopathy (HAM/TSP). This chain links TRBV6-2 or TRBV6-3 with TRBJ2-7; tentatively, D is TRBD1 or TRBD2 (5 bases each). This CDR3 is CASSYGLPGPYEQYF. In DNA, the CDR3 is TGTGCCAGCAGTTACGGACTCCCGGGGCCCTACGAGCAGTACTTC.